The rows below give T cell receptor beta chains drawn from one sample of a study of human T cells and chemical hapten exposure. MiXCR was run by TCRdb on the RACE reads, yielding one entry per CDR3 protein. The table records more than 85,000 distinct CDR3 sequences, less than 35% of them present only once. The specimen was whole blood, collected in connection with sensitization to the hapten diphenylcyclopropenone (DPC). All receptors derive from a man aged 35 to 55 with alopecia areata. Some clones in this sample may be carry-over from other donors' samples. CDR3s include the opening cysteine and the closing phenylalanine or tryptophan.

TRBJ2-2 | TRBV12-3/TRBV12-4 | CASSFSPGTAGELFF
TRBJ2-3 | TRBV15 | CATSRDNGGSTDTQYF
TRBJ1-4 | TRBV15 | CATSRGGYNEKLFF
TRBJ2-6 | TRBV6-2/TRBV6-3 | CASSYSGGSGANVLTF
TRBJ2-1 | TRBV4-2 | CASSQGTSGLGEQFF
TRBJ1-1 | TRBV25-1 | CASSGVGVNTEAFF
TRBJ2-3 | TRBV18 | CASSPWDSPGTDTQYF
TRBJ1-1 | TRBV6-1 | CASSKWTGGDTEAFF
TRBJ2-1 | TRBV5-5 | CASSGSLDNEQFF
TRBJ2-2 | TRBV29-1 | CSVRDGAGELFF
TRBJ1-2 | TRBV11-3 | CASSLDGTGSYGYTF
TRBJ2-7 | TRBV7-2 | CASLGDSHEQYF
TRBJ1-1 | TRBV12-3/TRBV12-4 | CASSFPTENTEAFF
TRBJ1-1 | TRBV20-1 | CSAVGGNTEAFF
TRBJ1-2 | TRBV20-1 | CSATRQGRGYGYTF
TRBJ1-2 | TRBV6-5 | CASSPEGLYGYTF
TRBJ2-1 | TRBV20-1 | CSAGRTSSGRGNEQFF
TRBJ1-6 | TRBV7-9 | CASSLLSLNSPLHF
TRBJ2-1 | TRBV11-2 | CASSLHGNEQFF
TRBJ2-3 | TRBV14 | CASSQDFVGSQYF
TRBJ1-4 | TRBV28 | CASSSDLNNEKLFF
TRBJ1-2 | TRBV5-8 | CASSLNIGDYGYTF
TRBJ2-1 | TRBV15 | CATSRALAGNNEQFF
TRBJ2-5 | TRBV14 | CASSQDPGGLETQYF
TRBJ2-3 | TRBV20-1 | CSARASTDTQYF
TRBJ2-3 | TRBV29-1 | CSAGGLVEKRGTQYF
TRBJ2-4 | TRBV19 | CASRGTGVDIQYF
TRBJ2-7 | TRBV6-5 | CASPLWEYF
TRBJ1-6 | TRBV12-3/TRBV12-4 | CASRGTGSYNSPLHF
TRBJ2-3 | TRBV12-3/TRBV12-4 | CASSFGVPQADTQYF
TRBJ2-1 | TRBV19 | CASSEAGSSYNEQFF
TRBJ2-7 | TRBV10-3 | CAIATGGYEQYF
TRBJ2-3 | TRBV20-1 | CSARGLGMVADTQYF
TRBJ2-3 | TRBV7-9 | CASSFYFGGITDTQYF
TRBJ2-6 | TRBV27 | CASSRNSGANVLTF
TRBJ1-3 | TRBV6-5 | CASAIVGQYSGNTIYF
TRBJ2-2 | TRBV28 | CASSFVGRGTTGELFF
TRBJ2-5 | TRBV29-1 | CSVELGAGTQYF
TRBJ2-3 | TRBV20-1 | CSYQDYTTDTQYF
TRBJ1-5 | TRBV6-8 | CASRWCEGIQPQHF
TRBJ1-4 | TRBV7-9 | CASSPRLTERFNEKLFF
TRBJ2-1 | TRBV12-3/TRBV12-4 | CASSLGPTEQFF
TRBJ1-1 | TRBV20-1 | CSARANMNTEAFF
TRBJ2-7 | TRBV20-1 | CSAPWTAKTYEQYF
TRBJ1-5 | TRBV7-2 | CASTTGQGDQPQHF
TRBJ1-6 | TRBV6-5 | CASSSQGSNSPLHF
TRBJ2-3 | TRBV5-1 | CASSFYLQTSGTDTQYF
TRBJ2-7 | TRBV24-1 | CATSDGGVTGYEQYF
TRBJ2-2 | TRBV7-6 | CASSLWVGTGELFF
TRBJ1-1 | TRBV30 | CAWSQQGVTEAFF
TRBJ2-6 | TRBV7-9 | CASSVDPGGPGANVLTF
TRBJ1-2 | TRBV9 | CASSVDGGSFNYGYTF
TRBJ2-3 | TRBV7-2 | CASSYLRTSAADTQYF
TRBJ1-1 | TRBV29-1 | CSVETGLRTEAFF
TRBJ2-1 | TRBV2 | CASRSRGLSYNEQFF